What follows are 27 T cell receptor beta chains derived from one specimen sequenced in a study of cytomegalovirus exposure and HLA in healthy donors. PCR used 60 Vbeta primers and 13 Jbeta primers. This table comes from immunoSEQ multiplex PCR, and its TCRdb copy is limited to in-frame clones, with some not included. This sample has around 160,000 clones, with around 78% found just once. Sequenced: PBMCs. These receptors were collected from a woman in her 40s in good health and CMV-seronegative.

CDR3 residues: CASSYEGNRGGVQETQYF. The CDR3 region has the DNA TGCGCCAGCAGCTACGAAGGGAACAGGGGAGGCGTCCAAGAGACCCAGTACTTC. This chain uses TRBV4-1 with TRBJ2-5; weak D call: TRBD1 (7 bases). Germline V gives CDR1 MGHRA, CDR2 YSYEKL. This CDR3 has 18 amino acids. Trimming cost V 5 bases and J 1 base, with 23 bases left between them.

This chain connects TRBV2 to TRBJ2-6; D is possibly TRBD1 (6 bases). The CDR3 consists of 17 residues. CDR1 SNHLY and CDR2 FYNNEI come from the germline V gene. V was cut by 5 bases and J by 0 bases, with 14 bases left in between. CDR3 DNA sequence: TGTGCCAGCAGTATACAGGTGGGGGCCTCTGGGGCCAACGTCCTGACTTTC. This gives the protein CASSIQVGASGANVLTF.

This chain joins TRBV19 and TRBJ2-1; 12 bases agree with TRBD2. The germline V gene encodes CDR1 LNHDA and CDR2 SQIVND (reference sequence). V gave up 1 base and J gave up 8 bases; unmatched junction bases: 6. This CDR3 contains 16 residues. The chain's CDR3 is CASSIGLAGERHEQFF. CDR3 DNA sequence: TGTGCCAGTAGTATAGGACTAGCGGGAGAACGGCATGAGCAGTTCTTC. The variable domain in full, completed from reference TRBV19 and TRBJ2-1, reads DGGITQSPKYLFRKEGQNVTLSCEQNLNHDAMYWYRQDPGQGLRLIYYSQIVNDFQKGDIAEGYSVSREKKESFPLTVTSAQKNPTAFYLCASSIGLAGERHEQFFGPGTRLTVL.

The chain links TRBV6-9 to TRBJ2-7; 8 positions match TRBD1. CDR1 and CDR2 (germline): MNHGY, SVAAGI. The CDR3 totals 14 residues. Unmatched junction bases numbered 4, after V lost 4 bases and J lost 2 bases. CDR3 nucleotides: TGTGCCAGCAGTTGTTCGGGACAGGCCTACGAGCAGTACTTC. Translating it yields CASSCSGQAYEQYF.

V and J are TRBV5-1 and TRBJ2-1; TRBD1 matches 8 bases. The ends lost 5 bases at V and 5 bases at J; junction bases unmatched: 6. CDR1 and CDR2 (germline): SGHRS, YFSETQ. CDR3 size: 14 residues. CDR3 region: CASRSGTGNNEQFF. Written as DNA, the CDR3 is TGCGCCAGCAGATCCGGGACAGGAAACAATGAGCAGTTCTTC.

This chain joins TRBV9 and TRBJ2-7, with D possibly TRBD2 on 6 matching bases. The CDR3 consists of 15 residues. Trimming removed 1 base from V and 4 bases from J, with 15 bases in between. Germline V lookup: CDR1 SGDLS, CDR2 YYNGEE. The CDR3 spells CASSVNPAGAYEQYF. The CDR3 DNA sequence: TGTGCCAGCAGCGTAAATCCAGCGGGCGCATACGAGCAGTACTTC.

The genes are TRBV9 and TRBJ1-1; a weak D match, TRBD1 (5 bases). V lost 4 bases, J lost 0 bases, and 19 bases lay in between. Germline V gives CDR1 SGDLS, CDR2 YYNGEE. The CDR3 runs 17 residues. CDR3 amino acids: CASSPDSLPLMNTEAFF. Here the CDR3 DNA reads TGTGCCAGCAGCCCAGACAGTTTACCTCTGATGAACACTGAAGCTTTCTTT.

The chain uses TRBV13 and TRBJ2-1; D is perhaps TRBD2 (5 bases). Germline assignment: CDR1 PRHDT and CDR2 FYEKMQ (reference sequence). Deletions cut 5 bases from V and 7 bases from J, with 21 bases between. CDR3 size: 16 residues. The CDR3 DNA reads as TGTGCCAGCAGCCAGGACTGGGCGAGGTTGGGGAATGAGCAGTTCTTC. This encodes CASSQDWARLGNEQFF. Full variable domain (remainder filled in from reference TRBV13 and TRBJ2-1): AAGVIQSPRHLIKEKRETATLKCYPIPRHDTVYWYQQGPGQDPQFLISFYEKMQSDKGSIPDRFSAQQFSDYHSELNMSSLELGDSALYFCASSQDWARLGNEQFFGPGTRLTVL.

The J gene is TRBJ1-2, the V gene TRBV5-1, with unresolved D. The CDR3 is made up of 15 amino acids. Germline V gene lookup returns CDR1 SGHRS and CDR2 YFSETQ. With 1 base removed from V and 2 bases from J, the gap between germline ends came to 12 bases. CDR3 DNA: TGCGCCAGCAGCTTGTTTCTGGGCCAGAACTATGGCTACACCTTC. This codes for CASSLFLGQNYGYTF.

V gene TRBV7-9 combines with J gene TRBJ2-1, with 11 bases lining up with TRBD1. V lost 5 bases to trimming and J lost 9 bases; unmatched junction nucleotides: 6. The CDR3 contains 14 residues. CDR1 SEHNR and CDR2 FQNEAQ come from the germline V gene (reference sequence). CDR3 bases: TGTGCCAGCAGCAAGGACAGGGGGCGCGGTGAGCAGTTCTTC. It codes for CASSKDRGRGEQFF.

This clone was picked up a small number of times. This chain links TRBV19 with TRBJ1-1; the D gene is possibly TRBD1 (5 bases). The V and J ends lost 2 bases and 1 base respectively, with 14 bases between them. CDR3 size: 16 residues. The germline V gene has CDR1 LNHDA and CDR2 SQIVND (reference sequence). CDR3 amino acids: CASSIMGGGANTEAFF. CDR3 nucleotides: TGTGCCAGTAGTATAATGGGCGGAGGGGCGAACACTGAAGCTTTCTTT.

The genes are TRBV6-1 and TRBJ1-6; TRBD1 matches 11 bases. Trimming cost V 4 bases and J 10 bases; bases outside gene matches: 9. The germline CDR1 and CDR2 sequences are MNHNS and SASEGT. The CDR3 contains 16 residues. CDR3 protein: CASSVDRTGGRSPLHF. CDR3 nucleotide sequence: TGTGCCAGCAGTGTTGACCGGACAGGGGGCCGGTCACCCCTCCACTTT.

V is TRBV28 and J is TRBJ2-7; 11 bases are a match to TRBD2. Germline lookup yields CDR1 MDHEN and CDR2 SYDVKM. The trim removed 8 bases at V and 3 bases at J, leaving 9 bases unmatched. This CDR3 spans 15 amino acids. The DNA of the CDR3 is TGTGCCAGCCGGACTAGCGGGCCAATTGACTACGAGCAGTACTTC. It translates to CASRTSGPIDYEQYF.

The chain joins TRBV6-5 to TRBJ2-7; D not certain. CDR1 and CDR2 (germline): MNHEY, SVGAGI. The CDR3 length is 13 residues. V lost 2 bases to trimming and J lost 2 bases, with 7 bases between them. Here the CDR3 DNA reads TGTGCCAGCAGTTACCGCCCGGCCTACGAGCAGTACTTC. Protein: CASSYRPAYEQYF.

The gene calls are TRBV28 and TRBJ2-3, with 10 positions matching TRBD2. CDR3 length: 15 amino acids. CDR1 and CDR2 from the germline V gene are MDHEN and SYDVKM. Trimming took 3 bases from V and 2 from J; bases not matched to a gene: 2. DNA for the CDR3: TGTGCCAGCAGTTTTAGCGGGGGGTACACAGATACGCAGTATTTT. It yields the protein CASSFSGGYTDTQYF.

CDR3 region: CASSEADRVNEKLFF. The CDR3 DNA reads TGTGCCAGCAGTGAAGCGGACAGGGTTAATGAAAAACTGTTTTTT. This chain joins TRBV2 and TRBJ1-4; 8 bases agree with TRBD1. This CDR3 has 15 amino acids. The V and J ends lost 0 bases and 4 bases, in that order; junction bases with no gene match: 1. Germline CDR1 and CDR2: SNHLY and FYNNEI.

The V and J genes are TRBV30 and TRBJ2-1; 10 positions agree with TRBD2. V lost 8 bases and J lost 7; bases outside the gene matches: 11. Germline CDR1 reads GTSNPN; CDR2 reads SVGIG (reference sequence). This CDR3 is built from 14 residues. The CDR3 coding sequence is TGTGCCCTCAACCCTCTAGCGGGAGTTAATGAGCAGTTCTTC. It is translated as CALNPLAGVNEQFF.

The chain links TRBV19 to TRBJ1-5; a possible D gene is TRBD1 (6 bases). CDR3 length equals 16 residues. Looked up from germline, CDR1 is LNHDA and CDR2 is SQIVND (reference sequence). V was clipped by 4 bases and J by 1 base, with 14 bases between them. The CDR3, as DNA: TGTGCCAGTAGTAAAACAGGGTTAGTAAGCAATCAGCCCCAGCATTTT. Translated, it gives CASSKTGLVSNQPQHF.

The chain employs TRBV2 and TRBJ1-4; 9 positions agree with TRBD1. The germline V gene has CDR1 SNHLY and CDR2 FYNNEI. The CDR3 covers 15 residues. V shed 2 bases and J 6 bases; nucleotides not matched to a gene: 4. CDR3 DNA: TGTGCCAGCAGTGAATCCGGGACAGGGTATGAAAAACTGTTTTTT. Translation gives CASSESGTGYEKLFF.

For this clone: The same CDR3 can be traced to other DNA sequences in this sample. J is TRBJ1-1 and V is TRBV27, with D possibly TRBD1 on 6 matching bases. Trimming cost V 3 bases and J 1 base, with 9 bases left between them. This CDR3 region has 14 residues. The germline CDR1 and CDR2 sequences are MNHEY and SMNVEV (reference sequence). This CDR3 is CASSLGGRNTEAFF. CDR3 nucleotide sequence: TGTGCCAGCAGTTTGGGGGGGCGGAACACTGAAGCTTTCTTT.

This rearrangement joins TRBV6-6 to TRBJ1-2, with D perhaps matching TRBD1 (6 bases). This CDR3 spans 13 amino acids. Germline V gives CDR1 MNHNY, CDR2 SVGAGI (reference sequence). V lost 5 bases and J lost 4, with 11 bases in between. Written as DNA, the CDR3 is TGTGCCAGCAGTCAACAGGGCCCCTATGGCTACACCTTC. Its protein product is CASSQQGPYGYTF.

This clone showed up just once. This rearrangement joins TRBV5-6 to TRBJ2-5; the match to TRBD2 covers 8 bases. With V trimmed by 3 bases and J by 5 bases, 9 bases remained unmatched. CDR1 is SGHDT and CDR2 is YYEEEE in the germline V gene. This CDR3 region has 15 residues. The CDR3 coding sequence is TGTGCCAGCAGCTCACCGGGACTAGTAGGCGAGACCCAGTACTTC. This codes for CASSSPGLVGETQYF.

The rearrangement links TRBV10-3 to TRBJ1-2, with TRBD1 identical over 10 bases. After removal of 6 bases from V and 4 bases from J, the junction contained 14 bases not matched to a gene. The germline V gene has CDR1 ENHRY and CDR2 SYGVKD. CDR3 size: 17 residues. As DNA, the CDR3 is TGTGCCATCAGAACGGACAGGGGGGATTACGGGAGCTATGGCTACACCTTC. This codes for CAIRTDRGDYGSYGYTF.

CDR3: CASSLEASVTDTQYF. CDR3 nucleotides: TGTGCCAGCAGCTTGGAAGCTAGCGTCACAGATACGCAGTATTTT. V gene TRBV5-4 combines with J gene TRBJ2-3, with TRBD2 as a possible D gene (6 bases). Germline V gene data show CDR1 as SGHNT and CDR2 as YYREEE (reference sequence). Trimming took off 0 bases at V and 2 bases at J, with 10 bases between the two ends. The CDR3 runs 15 residues.

CDR3 sequence: CASSSGQYNQPQHF. In nucleotides, the CDR3 is TGTGCCAGTAGTTCCGGACAGTACAATCAGCCCCAGCATTTT. This rearrangement joins TRBV19 to TRBJ1-5; D possibly corresponds to TRBD1 (6 bases). This CDR3 spans 14 amino acids. Germline loops: CDR1 LNHDA, CDR2 SQIVND (reference sequence). V was clipped by 5 bases and J by 3 bases, with 11 bases between them.

The rearrangement uses TRBV11-3 and TRBJ2-5, with D unresolved. V was clipped by 2 bases and J by 4 bases, with 11 bases between them. CDR1 is SGHNT, CDR2 YENEEA, per germline. This CDR3 contains 14 residues. Here the CDR3 DNA reads TGTGCCAGCAGCTTAAGAGGCTACGCAGAGACCCAGTACTTC. This gives the protein CASSLRGYAETQYF.

The V call is TRBV18, the J call TRBJ1-1; D may be TRBD1 (6 bases). Germline V gene sequence: CDR1 KGHSH, CDR2 LQKENI. The length of the CDR3 is 16 residues. Deletions cut 1 base from V and 0 bases from J, with 12 bases between. The chain's CDR3 is CASSPLRGTMNTEAFF. The CDR3 nucleotides are TGTGCCAGCTCACCACTGAGGGGGACCATGAACACTGAAGCTTTCTTT.